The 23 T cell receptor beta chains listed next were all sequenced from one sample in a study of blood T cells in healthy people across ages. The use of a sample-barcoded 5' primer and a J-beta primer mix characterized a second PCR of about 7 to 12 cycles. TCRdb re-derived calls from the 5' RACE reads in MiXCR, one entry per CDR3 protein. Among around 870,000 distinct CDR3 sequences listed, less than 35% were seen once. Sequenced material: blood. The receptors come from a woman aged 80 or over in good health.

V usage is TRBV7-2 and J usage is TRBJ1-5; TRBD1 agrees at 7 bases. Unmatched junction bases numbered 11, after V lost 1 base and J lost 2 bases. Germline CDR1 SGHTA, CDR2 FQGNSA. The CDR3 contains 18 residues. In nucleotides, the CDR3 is TGTGCCAGCAGCTTAGGCCCTACTCAGGGGGTCCGCAATCAGCCCCAGCATTTT. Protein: CASSLGPTQGVRNQPQHF.

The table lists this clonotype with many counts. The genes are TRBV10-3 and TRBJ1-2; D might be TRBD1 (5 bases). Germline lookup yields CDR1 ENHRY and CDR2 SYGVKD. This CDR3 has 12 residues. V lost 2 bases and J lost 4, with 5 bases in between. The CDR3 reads CAISEGTYGYTF. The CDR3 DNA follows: TGTGCCATCAGTGAGGGGACCTATGGCTACACCTTC.

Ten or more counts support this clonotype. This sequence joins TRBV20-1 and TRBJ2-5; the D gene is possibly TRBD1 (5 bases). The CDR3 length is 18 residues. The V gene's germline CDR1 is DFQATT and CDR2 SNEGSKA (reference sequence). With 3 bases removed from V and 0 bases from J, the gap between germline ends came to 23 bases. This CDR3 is CSASAPFRVKGNQETQYF. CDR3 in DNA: TGCAGTGCTAGTGCCCCCTTCAGGGTAAAGGGGAACCAAGAGACCCAGTACTTC.

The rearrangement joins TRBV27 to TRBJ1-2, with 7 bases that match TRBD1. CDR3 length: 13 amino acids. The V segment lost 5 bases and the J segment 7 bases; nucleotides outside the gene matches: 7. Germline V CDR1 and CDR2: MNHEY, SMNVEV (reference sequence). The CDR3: CASSTRGICGYTF. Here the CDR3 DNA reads TGTGCCAGCAGTACCAGGGGGATCTGTGGCTACACCTTC.

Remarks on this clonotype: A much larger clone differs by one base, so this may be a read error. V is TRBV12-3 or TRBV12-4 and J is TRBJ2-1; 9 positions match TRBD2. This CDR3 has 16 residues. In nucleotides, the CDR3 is TGTGCCAGCAGCGTCCCCCTAGCGGGGATCTACAATGAGCAGGTCTTC. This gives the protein CASSVPLAGIYNEQVF.

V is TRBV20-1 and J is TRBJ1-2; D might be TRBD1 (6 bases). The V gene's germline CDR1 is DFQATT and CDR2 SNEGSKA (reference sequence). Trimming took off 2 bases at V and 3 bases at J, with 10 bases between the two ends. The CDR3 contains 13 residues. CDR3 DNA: TGCAGTGCTAGAAGAACAGGGTACTATGGCTACACCTTC. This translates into CSARRTGYYGYTF.

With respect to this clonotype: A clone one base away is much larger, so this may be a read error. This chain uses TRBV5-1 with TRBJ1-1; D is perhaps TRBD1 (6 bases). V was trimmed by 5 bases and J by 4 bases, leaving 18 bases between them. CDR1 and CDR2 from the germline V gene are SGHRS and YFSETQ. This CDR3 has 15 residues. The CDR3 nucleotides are TGCGCCAGCAGTCAAGGGAAAGGGGGATGCACTGAAGCTTTCTTT. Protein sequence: CASSQGKGGCTEAFF.

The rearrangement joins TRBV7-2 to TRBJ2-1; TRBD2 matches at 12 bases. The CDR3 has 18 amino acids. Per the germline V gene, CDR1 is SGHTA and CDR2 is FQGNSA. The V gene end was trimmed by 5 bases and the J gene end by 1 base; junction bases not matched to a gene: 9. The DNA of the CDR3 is TGTGCCAGCAGCCCCGTTCCGGGACTAGCGGGTTCCTACAATGAGCAGTTCTTC. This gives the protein CASSPVPGLAGSYNEQFF.

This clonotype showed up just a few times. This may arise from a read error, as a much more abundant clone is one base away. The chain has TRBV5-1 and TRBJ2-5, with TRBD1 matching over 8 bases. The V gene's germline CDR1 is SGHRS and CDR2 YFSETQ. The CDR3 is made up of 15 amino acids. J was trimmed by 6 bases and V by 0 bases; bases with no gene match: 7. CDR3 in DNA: TGCGCCAGCAGCTTGGAGGGACAGGATCCGAAGACCCAGTACTTC. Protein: CASSLEGQDPKTQYF. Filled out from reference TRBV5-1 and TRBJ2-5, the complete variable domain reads KAGVTQTPRYLIKTRGQQVTLSCSPISGHRSVSWYQQTPGQGLQFLFEYFSETQRNKGNFPGRFSGRQFSNSRSEMNVSTLELGDSALYLCASSLEGQDPKTQYFGPGTRLLVL.

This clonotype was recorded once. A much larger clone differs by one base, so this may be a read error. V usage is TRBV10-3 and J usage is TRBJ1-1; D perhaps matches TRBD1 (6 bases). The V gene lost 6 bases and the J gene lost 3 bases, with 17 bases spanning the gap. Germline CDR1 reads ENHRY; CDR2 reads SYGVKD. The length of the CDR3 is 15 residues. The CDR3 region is CAIRAQGERDTEAFF. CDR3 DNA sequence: TGTGCCATCAGAGCACAGGGAGAAAGGGACACTGAAGCTTTCTTT.

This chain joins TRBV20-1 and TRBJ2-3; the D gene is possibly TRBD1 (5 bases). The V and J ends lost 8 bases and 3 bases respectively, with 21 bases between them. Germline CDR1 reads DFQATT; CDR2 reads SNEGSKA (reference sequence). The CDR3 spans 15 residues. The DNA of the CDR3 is TGCAGTACCGACCGTCTGGGGCCAGGGACAGATACGCAGTATTTT. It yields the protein CSTDRLGPGTDTQYF.

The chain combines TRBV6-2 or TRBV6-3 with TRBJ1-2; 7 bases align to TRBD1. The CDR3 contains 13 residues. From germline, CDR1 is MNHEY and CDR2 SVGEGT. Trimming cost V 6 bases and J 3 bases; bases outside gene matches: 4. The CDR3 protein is CASRGGGDYGYTF. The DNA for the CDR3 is TGTGCCAGCAGAGGAGGGGGCGACTATGGCTACACCTTC.

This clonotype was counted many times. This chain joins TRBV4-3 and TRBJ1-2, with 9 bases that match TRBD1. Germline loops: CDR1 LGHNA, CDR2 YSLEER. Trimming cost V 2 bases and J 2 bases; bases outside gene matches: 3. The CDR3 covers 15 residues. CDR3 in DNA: TGCGCCAGCAGCCAAACCGGGACAGGGAACTATGGCTACACCTTC. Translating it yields CASSQTGTGNYGYTF.

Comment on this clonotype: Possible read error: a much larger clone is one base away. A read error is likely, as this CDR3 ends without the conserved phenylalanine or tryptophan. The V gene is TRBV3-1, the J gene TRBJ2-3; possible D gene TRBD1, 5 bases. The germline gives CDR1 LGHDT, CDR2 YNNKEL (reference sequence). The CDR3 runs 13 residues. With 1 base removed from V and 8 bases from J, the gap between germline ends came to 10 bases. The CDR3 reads CASSQARATTQYC. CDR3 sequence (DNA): TGTGCCAGCAGCCAAGCCAGGGCCACTACGCAGTATTGT.

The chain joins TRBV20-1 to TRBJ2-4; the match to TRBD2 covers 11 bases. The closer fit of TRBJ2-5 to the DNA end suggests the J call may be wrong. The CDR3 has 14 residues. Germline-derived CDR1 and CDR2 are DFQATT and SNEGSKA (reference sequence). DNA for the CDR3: TGCAGTGCTTATAGCGGGGGGGCTCGGGAGACCCAGTACTTC. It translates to CSAYSGGARETQYF.

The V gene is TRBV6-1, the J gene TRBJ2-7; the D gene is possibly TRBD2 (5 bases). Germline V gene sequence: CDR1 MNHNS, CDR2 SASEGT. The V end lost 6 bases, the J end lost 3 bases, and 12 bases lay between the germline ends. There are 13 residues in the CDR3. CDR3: CASREWSGYEQYF. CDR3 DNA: TGTGCCAGCAGGGAATGGAGCGGCTACGAGCAGTACTTC.

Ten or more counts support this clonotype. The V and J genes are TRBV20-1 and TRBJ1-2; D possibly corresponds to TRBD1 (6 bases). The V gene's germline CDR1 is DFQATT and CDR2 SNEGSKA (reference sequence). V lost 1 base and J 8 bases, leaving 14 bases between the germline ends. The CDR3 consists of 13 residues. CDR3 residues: CSARVSGVGGYTF. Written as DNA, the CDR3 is TGCAGTGCTAGAGTCTCAGGGGTGGGGGGCTACACCTTC.

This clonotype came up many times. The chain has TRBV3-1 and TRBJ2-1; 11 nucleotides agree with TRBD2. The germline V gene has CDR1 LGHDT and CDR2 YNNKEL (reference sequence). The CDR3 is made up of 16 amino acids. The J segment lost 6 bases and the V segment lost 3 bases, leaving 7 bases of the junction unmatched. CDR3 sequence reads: CASSQISGGAFNEQFF. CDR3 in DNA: TGTGCCAGCAGCCAGATTAGCGGGGGGGCTTTCAATGAGCAGTTCTTC.

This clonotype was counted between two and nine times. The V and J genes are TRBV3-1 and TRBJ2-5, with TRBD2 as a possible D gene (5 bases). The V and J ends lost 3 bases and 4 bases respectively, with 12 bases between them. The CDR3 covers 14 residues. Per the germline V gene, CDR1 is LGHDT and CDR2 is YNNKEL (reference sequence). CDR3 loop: CASSQGKGRETQYF. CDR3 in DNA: TGTGCCAGCAGCCAGGGGAAAGGGAGAGAGACCCAGTACTTC.

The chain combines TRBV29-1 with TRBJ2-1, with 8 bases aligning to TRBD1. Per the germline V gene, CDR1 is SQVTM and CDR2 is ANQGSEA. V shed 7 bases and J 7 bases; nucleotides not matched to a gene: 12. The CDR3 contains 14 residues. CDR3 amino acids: CSALGQGKGNEQFF. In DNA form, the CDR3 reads TGCAGCGCCCTAGGACAGGGTAAGGGGAATGAGCAGTTCTTC.

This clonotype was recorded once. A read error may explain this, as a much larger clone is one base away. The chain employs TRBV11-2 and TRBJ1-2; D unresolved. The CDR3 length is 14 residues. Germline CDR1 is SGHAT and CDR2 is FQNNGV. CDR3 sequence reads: CASSKRTANYDYTF. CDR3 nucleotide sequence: TGTGCCAGCAGCAAAAGGACGGCTAACTATGACTACACCTTC.

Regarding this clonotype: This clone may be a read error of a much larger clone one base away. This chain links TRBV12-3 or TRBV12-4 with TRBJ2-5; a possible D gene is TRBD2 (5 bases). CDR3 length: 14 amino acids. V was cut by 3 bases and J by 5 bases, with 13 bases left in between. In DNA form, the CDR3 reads TGTGCCAGCAGTTTTGCGGGTGTACGTGAGACCCAGTACTTC. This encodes CASSFAGVRETQYF.

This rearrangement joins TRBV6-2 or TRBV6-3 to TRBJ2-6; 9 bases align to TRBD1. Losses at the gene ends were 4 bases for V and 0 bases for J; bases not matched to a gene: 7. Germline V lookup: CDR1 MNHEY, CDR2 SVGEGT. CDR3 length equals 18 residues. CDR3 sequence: CASSSWTGASSGANVLTF. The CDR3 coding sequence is TGTGCCAGCAGTTCTTGGACAGGGGCGAGCTCTGGGGCCAACGTCCTGACTTTC.